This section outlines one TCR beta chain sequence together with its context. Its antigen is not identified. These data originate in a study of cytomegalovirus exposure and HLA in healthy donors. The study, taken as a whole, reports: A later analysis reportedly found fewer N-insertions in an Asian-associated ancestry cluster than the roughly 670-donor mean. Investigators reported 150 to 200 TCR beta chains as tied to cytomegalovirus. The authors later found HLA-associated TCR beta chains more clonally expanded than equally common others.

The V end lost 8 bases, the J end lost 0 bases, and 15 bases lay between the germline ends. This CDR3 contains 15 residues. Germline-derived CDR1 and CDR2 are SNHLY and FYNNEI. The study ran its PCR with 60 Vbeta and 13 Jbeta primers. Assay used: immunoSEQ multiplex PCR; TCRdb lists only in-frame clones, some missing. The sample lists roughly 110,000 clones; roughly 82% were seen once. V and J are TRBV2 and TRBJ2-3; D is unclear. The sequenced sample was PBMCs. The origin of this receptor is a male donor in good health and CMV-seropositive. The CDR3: CASPHDSKSTDTQYF. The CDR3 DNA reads TGTGCCAGCCCTCACGACTCGAAGAGCACAGATACGCAGTATTTT.